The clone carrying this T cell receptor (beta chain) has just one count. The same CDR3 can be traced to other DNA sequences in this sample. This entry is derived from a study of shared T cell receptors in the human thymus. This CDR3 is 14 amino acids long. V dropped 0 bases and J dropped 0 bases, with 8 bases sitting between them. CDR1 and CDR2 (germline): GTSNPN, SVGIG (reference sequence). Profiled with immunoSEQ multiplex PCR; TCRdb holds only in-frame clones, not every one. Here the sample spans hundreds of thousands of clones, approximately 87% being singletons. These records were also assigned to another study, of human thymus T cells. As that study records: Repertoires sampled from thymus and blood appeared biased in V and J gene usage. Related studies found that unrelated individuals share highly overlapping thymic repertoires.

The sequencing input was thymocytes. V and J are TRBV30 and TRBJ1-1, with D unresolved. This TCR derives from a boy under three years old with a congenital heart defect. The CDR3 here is CAWSVRGMNTEAFF. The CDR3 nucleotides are TGTGCCTGGAGTGTACGCGGGATGAACACTGAAGCTTTCTTT.